This TCR beta chain emerged from a study of T cells in Graves' hyperthyroidism and ophthalmopathy. Study-wide findings and caveats: The model identified upcoming ophthalmopathy a median approximately six months ahead of onset.

V gave up 5 bases and J gave up 1 base, with 8 bases separating them. The CDR3 length is 13 residues. Germline loops: CDR1 ENHRY, CDR2 SYGVKD. Newly diagnosed hyperthyroidism, duration under 2 months, in patients aged 18 to 65. Thyroid ultrasound, orbital computed tomography, clinical symptoms, and serum thyroxine and TRAb underpinned diagnoses. Using less than 12 ml of fresh peripheral blood, PBMCs were prepared. The sample holds a few counts of this clonotype. The antigen remains undetermined. The TCR beta CDR3 regions underwent amplification using RNA transcripts as the source. The TCR CDR3 first-round RT-PCR relied on the HTBI primer set. MiXCR, run by TCRdb on the multiplex PCR reads, gives a single entry per CDR3 protein. Of a few hundred thousand distinct CDR3 sequences listed, around 16% are singletons.

The chain couples TRBV10-3 to TRBJ1-1; D gene uncertain. Sequenced material: blood. The receptor comes from a young woman with Graves' hyperthyroidism that later progressed to Graves' ophthalmopathy. CDR3 nucleotides: TGTGCCATCAGTTTAGCTGAGAACACTGAAGCTTTCTTT. As protein: CAISLAENTEAFF.